One sample yielded the 30 T cell receptor beta chains listed below, sequenced in a study of blood T cell repertoires in COVID-19. Assay: immunoSEQ multiplex PCR; the TCRdb copy retains only in-frame clones and omits some. The sample lists roughly 300,000 clones, 80% to 90% occurring once. Sequenced input: peripheral blood. These TCRs come from a woman in her 50s who had recovered from COVID-19.

The chain carries TRBV18 and TRBJ1-2; D may be TRBD1 (5 bases). The CDR3 totals 15 residues. Trimming shortened V by 3 bases and J by 4 bases, and 15 bases separated the two germline ends. Germline V gene data show CDR1 as KGHSH and CDR2 as LQKENI. CDR3 DNA sequence: TGTGCCAGCTCACCGCTACAGGACCCGGGCTATGGCTACACCTTC. Protein: CASSPLQDPGYGYTF.

Comments on this clone: Mismatch with germline at one junction end may stem from a read error. As DNA, the CDR3 is TGTGCCAGCAGCTTAGCAGAGATGACAGCAACCTTC. It yields the protein CASSLAEMTATF. The chain joins TRBV7-9 to TRBJ2-7; TRBD1 might be the D (5 bases). The CDR3 loop spans 12 amino acids. Germline CDR1 is SEHNR and CDR2 is FQNEAQ (reference sequence).

V gene TRBV28 combines with J gene TRBJ1-4, with D hard to call. This CDR3 is built from 15 residues. Trimming cost V 5 bases and J 7 bases, with 17 bases left between them. Germline CDR1 MDHEN, CDR2 SYDVKM. CDR3 sequence: CASSLPTTLGEKLFF. CDR3 nucleotides: TGTGCCAGCAGTCTACCAACCACCCTTGGTGAAAAACTGTTTTTT.

The V and J genes are TRBV28 and TRBJ1-2; 7 bases match TRBD1. Germline trimming cut 6 bases from V and 4 bases from J; bases unmatched to any gene: 5. This CDR3 has 13 amino acids. Germline CDR1 and CDR2: MDHEN and SYDVKM. CDR3 residues: CASRPGQTYGYTF. CDR3 nucleotide sequence: TGTGCCAGCAGGCCGGGACAGACCTATGGCTACACCTTC.

The chain couples TRBV1 to TRBJ2-3; the D call of TRBD1 is as the table states it, not checked on the DNA. TRBV1 counts as a pseudogene. The CDR3 spans 16 residues. CDR3 in DNA: TGCACCAGCAGACCCGGGACAGGGGCCATCTGGGATACGCAGTATTTT. Its protein product is CTSRPGTGAIWDTQYF.

CDR3: CASSSPGTPVREQYF. CDR3 DNA: TGTGCCAGCAGTTCCCCCGGGACACCCGTCCGCGAGCAGTACTTC. V and J are TRBV27 and TRBJ2-7, with D possibly matching TRBD1 (6 bases). Trimming took off 4 bases at V and 6 bases at J, with 19 bases between the two ends. The germline V gene has CDR1 MNHEY and CDR2 SMNVEV (reference sequence). This CDR3 region has 15 residues.

The genes are TRBV28 and TRBJ1-1; 8 nucleotides align to TRBD1. With V trimmed by 6 bases and J by 11 bases, 14 bases remained unmatched. Germline V gene lookup returns CDR1 MDHEN and CDR2 SYDVKM. The CDR3 contains 14 residues. CDR3 DNA sequence: TGTGCCAGCAGCCTAGGGACAGGAGCTTCTTGGGCTTTCTTT. Protein: CASSLGTGASWAFF.

The CDR3 protein is CASSSTGMVYTEAFF. The DNA of the CDR3 is TGTGCCAGCAGCTCCACAGGGATGGTGTACACTGAAGCTTTCTTT. The V call is TRBV7-2, the J call TRBJ1-1; weak D call: TRBD1 (6 bases). Per the germline V gene, CDR1 is SGHTA and CDR2 is FQGNSA. V lost 4 bases and J 3 bases, leaving 15 bases between the germline ends. This CDR3 is 15 amino acids long.

This chain connects TRBV4-1 to TRBJ1-2; 7 nucleotides line up with TRBD1. The V segment lost 2 bases and the J segment 8 bases; nucleotides outside the gene matches: 17. This CDR3 contains 17 residues. Germline CDR1 is MGHRA and CDR2 is YSYEKL. The CDR3 spells CASSQLKGTQVGGGYTF. The DNA for the CDR3 is TGCGCCAGCAGCCAACTTAAGGGGACTCAAGTAGGGGGCGGCTACACCTTC.

This chain connects TRBV27 to TRBJ2-7, with D possibly TRBD2 on 5 matching bases. The CDR3 has 12 residues. V was clipped by 2 bases and J by 11 bases, with 13 bases between them. CDR1 and CDR2 from the germline V gene are MNHEY and SMNVEV (reference sequence). The CDR3 reads CASSLPLGVEYF. The DNA of the CDR3 is TGTGCCAGCAGTTTACCACTCGGGGTGGAGTACTTC.

The chain couples TRBV28 to TRBJ2-2; tentatively, D is TRBD2 (7 bases). Germline CDR1 is MDHEN and CDR2 is SYDVKM. The CDR3 has 15 amino acids. The germline V and J ends were trimmed by 6 bases and 7 bases, with 18 bases remaining between them. The CDR3 DNA reads as TGTGCCAGCAGCCCTGGGGGGGGCCAGGGCGGGGAGCTGTTTTTT. Translated: CASSPGGGQGGELFF.

This chain uses TRBV7-2 with TRBJ2-5; TRBD2 might be the D (5 bases). Germline V gene lookup returns CDR1 SGHTA and CDR2 FQGNSA. This CDR3 has 13 residues. V was shortened by 1 base and J by 5 bases, with 8 bases between the two germline ends. As DNA, the CDR3 is TGTGCCAGCAGCTTAGGGCAGCGGGAGACCCAGTACTTC. Its protein is CASSLGQRETQYF.

This chain uses TRBV29-1 with TRBJ2-1; 8 bases align to TRBD2. The CDR3 length is 14 residues. Germline assignment: CDR1 SQVTM and CDR2 ANQGSEA. V dropped 7 bases and J dropped 6; count of bases not matched to a gene: 11. The CDR3 nucleotides read TGCAGCGGTAGAAGAGGGACTAGTCTCAATGAGCAGTTCTTC. Translated, it gives CSGRRGTSLNEQFF.

CDR3 sequence (DNA): TGTGCCAGCTCAAGTGGGACAGGGGGTGTATACGAGCAGTACTTC. The encoded protein is CASSSGTGGVYEQYF. This sequence joins TRBV18 and TRBJ2-7, with 11 positions matching TRBD1. With V trimmed by 5 bases and J by 4 bases, 7 bases remained unmatched. The germline CDR1 and CDR2 sequences are KGHSH and LQKENI. This CDR3 has 15 residues.

This sequence joins TRBV7-2 and TRBJ2-5; possible D gene TRBD2, 5 bases. The length of the CDR3 is 17 residues. Germline loops: CDR1 SGHTA, CDR2 FQGNSA. Trimming took off 6 bases at V and 5 bases at J, with 25 bases between the two ends. This chain's CDR3 is CASSFQGGPGNMETQYF. CDR3 nucleotides: TGTGCCAGCAGTTTTCAAGGAGGTCCCGGGAACATGGAGACCCAGTACTTC.

CDR3 sequence: CASRSGQGYEQYF. CDR3 DNA: TGTGCCAGCCGATCGGGACAGGGCTACGAGCAGTACTTC. The chain combines TRBV12-3 or TRBV12-4 with TRBJ2-7, with 9 bases identical to TRBD1. This CDR3 region has 13 residues. With V trimmed by 8 bases and J by 3 bases, 5 bases remained unmatched.

The chain couples TRBV27 to TRBJ1-1; TRBD1 aligns across 9 bases. The CDR3 covers 12 residues. V dropped 8 bases and J dropped 11; count of bases not matched to a gene: 9. From germline, CDR1 is MNHEY and CDR2 SMNVEV (reference sequence). In DNA form, the CDR3 reads TGTGCCAGCGGCCGCACAGGGGGCTGGGCTTTCTTT. Amino acids: CASGRTGGWAFF.

J is TRBJ2-2 and V is TRBV5-5; 9 bases are shared with TRBD1. The CDR3 runs to 14 residues. V was clipped by 10 bases and J by 6 bases; unmatched bases: 10. The germline V gene has CDR1 SGHKS and CDR2 YYEKEE (reference sequence). Written as DNA, the CDR3 is TGTGCCGACCAAACAGGGGGCGCTTCCGGGGAGCTGTTTTTT. This sequence encodes CADQTGGASGELFF.

The chain has TRBV14 and TRBJ2-5; possible D gene TRBD1, 5 bases. Per germline, CDR1 SGHDN and CDR2 FVKESK. V lost 3 bases and J 1 base, leaving 9 bases between the germline ends. The CDR3 sequence is 14 residues long. CDR3 in DNA: TGTGCCAGCAGCCACGTGGGGCTCCAAGAGACCCAGTACTTC. This encodes CASSHVGLQETQYF.

This chain joins TRBV7-2 and TRBJ1-2; TRBD1 is a possible D gene (6 bases). V lost 4 bases and J lost 7, with 22 bases in between. This CDR3 has 16 residues. Germline V lookup: CDR1 SGHTA, CDR2 FQGNSA. DNA of the CDR3: TGTGCCAGCAGCTCTAGGTGGGACACAAGGTCGGGTGGCTACACCTTC. As protein: CASSSRWDTRSGGYTF.

This clone has ten or more counts. The rearrangement joins TRBV27 to TRBJ1-5; no definite D call. Germline values: CDR1 MNHEY, CDR2 SMNVEV (reference sequence). The CDR3 spans 13 residues. The germline V and J ends were trimmed by 4 bases and 4 bases, with 8 bases remaining between them. CDR3 sequence: CASSSRGNQPQHF. DNA for the CDR3: TGTGCCAGCAGTTCTCGGGGAAATCAGCCCCAGCATTTT.

The chain combines TRBV15 with TRBJ2-7, with 10 bases fitting TRBD1. Germline values: CDR1 LNHNV, CDR2 YYDKDF (reference sequence). The CDR3 spans 15 residues. Losses at the gene ends were 3 bases for V and 2 bases for J; bases not matched to a gene: 4. This CDR3 is CATSRAGQGAYEQYF. CDR3 DNA sequence: TGTGCCACCAGCAGGGCTGGACAGGGGGCCTACGAGCAGTACTTC.

V usage is TRBV28 and J usage is TRBJ1-1; tentative D call: TRBD1 (5 bases). CDR3 length equals 15 residues. V shed 7 bases and J shed 2 bases, with 17 bases lying between them. CDR1 is MDHEN, CDR2 SYDVKM, per germline. CDR3 DNA sequence: TGTGCCAGCACCACCGGGGGGACTGCCAACACTGAAGCTTTCTTT. This codes for CASTTGGTANTEAFF.

This chain uses TRBV4-3 with TRBJ2-3; TRBD1 aligns across 9 bases. After removal of 1 base from V and 3 bases from J, the junction contained 8 bases not matched to a gene. The CDR3 length is 17 residues. Germline CDR1 is LGHNA and CDR2 is YSLEER. CDR3 region: CASSQGLGQGATDTQYF. In DNA, the CDR3 is TGCGCCAGCAGCCAAGGCTTGGGACAGGGCGCGACAGATACGCAGTATTTT.

The chain has TRBV13 and TRBJ2-6; TRBD1 agrees at 7 bases. This CDR3 comprises 16 residues. With V trimmed by 5 bases and J by 4 bases, 8 bases remained unmatched. Germline V gene data show CDR1 as PRHDT and CDR2 as FYEKMQ (reference sequence). The CDR3 region is CASSPSPGQGANVLTF. CDR3 DNA: TGTGCCAGCAGCCCATCCCCGGGACAGGGGGCCAACGTCCTGACTTTC.

CDR3 DNA: TGCGCCAGCAGCCAAGATCCGGCGGGAAACACCGGGGAGCTGTTTTTT. Protein sequence: CASSQDPAGNTGELFF. The chain employs TRBV4-3 and TRBJ2-2, with a weak D call TRBD2 (6 bases). Germline V gene sequence: CDR1 LGHNA, CDR2 YSLEER. V was cut by 0 bases and J by 2 bases, with 10 bases left in between. This CDR3 contains 16 residues.

Here the CDR3 reads CASLRQGGGSRETQYF. The CDR3, as DNA: TGTGCCAGCCTTAGACAGGGGGGGGGCTCCAGGGAGACCCAGTACTTC. The J gene is TRBJ2-5, the V gene TRBV28; TRBD1 agrees at 9 bases. Germline CDR1 reads MDHEN; CDR2 reads SYDVKM. CDR3 length: 16 residues. V dropped 8 bases and J dropped 5; count of bases not matched to a gene: 15.

This chain uses TRBV16 with TRBJ2-7, with 9 bases matching TRBD2. The CDR3 consists of 17 residues. Germline lookup yields CDR1 KGHSY and CDR2 FQNENV. V lost 0 bases, J lost 0 bases, and 6 bases stayed unmatched. CDR3 sequence reads: CASSQSRSGRTSYEQYF. The CDR3 bases are TGTGCCAGCAGCCAATCGCGGAGCGGGAGGACCTCCTACGAGCAGTACTTC. The whole variable domain, filled in from reference TRBV16 and TRBJ2-7, reads GEEVAQTPKHLVRGEGQKAKLYCAPIKGHSYVFWYQQVLKNEFKFLISFQNENVFDETGMPKERFSAKCLPNSPCSLEIQATKLEDSAVYFCASSQSRSGRTSYEQYFGPGTRLTVT.

This clone has a single count. The chain is built from TRBV2 and TRBJ1-1, with D unresolved. Germline assignment: CDR1 SNHLY and CDR2 FYNNEI. The CDR3 totals 14 residues. Trimming removed 7 bases at V and 2 bases at J, with 14 bases between. CDR3 nucleotides: TGTGCCAGCACTAATCGGGAGATAAACACTGAAGCTTTCTTT. It encodes CASTNREINTEAFF.

The rearrangement links TRBV27 to TRBJ2-1, with TRBD2 matching over 8 bases. The CDR3 contains 14 residues. Looked up from germline, CDR1 is MNHEY and CDR2 is SMNVEV (reference sequence). V lost 7 bases and J lost 2; bases outside the gene matches: 4. As DNA, the CDR3 is TGTGCCAGCACCCCGGGGGGGCCCTACAATGAGCAGTTCTTC. Protein: CASTPGGPYNEQFF.